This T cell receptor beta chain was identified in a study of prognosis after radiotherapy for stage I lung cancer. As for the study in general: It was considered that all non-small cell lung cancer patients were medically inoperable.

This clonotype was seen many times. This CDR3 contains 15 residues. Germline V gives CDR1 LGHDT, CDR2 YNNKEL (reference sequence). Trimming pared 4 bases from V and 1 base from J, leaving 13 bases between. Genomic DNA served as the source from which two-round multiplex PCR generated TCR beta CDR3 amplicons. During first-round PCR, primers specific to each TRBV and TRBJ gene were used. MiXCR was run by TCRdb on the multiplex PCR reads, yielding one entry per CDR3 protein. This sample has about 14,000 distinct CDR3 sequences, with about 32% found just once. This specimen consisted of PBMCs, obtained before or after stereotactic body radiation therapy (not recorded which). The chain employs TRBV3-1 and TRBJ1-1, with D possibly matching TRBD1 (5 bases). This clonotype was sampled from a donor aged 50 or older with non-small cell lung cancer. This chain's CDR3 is CASSLRGLGNTEAFF. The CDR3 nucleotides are TGTGCCAGCAGCCTAAGGGGATTAGGGAACACTGAAGCTTTCTTT.